Presented here are 16 T cell receptor beta chains from one specimen sequenced in a study of T cells in Graves' hyperthyroidism and ophthalmopathy (dated by TCRdb to about 2019). The library was generated by multiplex PCR. The instrument was an Illumina HiSeq 2000. The TCR beta CDR3 regions were amplified from RNA transcripts. For the first round of RT-PCR on the TCR CDR3, the HTBI primer set was used together with the Qiagen OneStep RT-PCR kit. TCRdb reprocessing: public reads trimmed at Q25 with fastp, clones called with MiXCR, in-frame beta chains kept. For every CDR3 protein sequence, its rows merge into one entry that carries the most common genes and DNA. This sample has some 570,000 distinct CDR3 sequences in its table, and about 14% of those were observed once. The top ten hold 6.5% to 9% of the sample. Sequencing input: blood. Receptor source: a woman younger than 30 with Graves' ophthalmopathy.

This clonotype occurred many times. This chain connects TRBV20-1 to TRBJ2-1, with D uncertain. With 0 bases removed from V and 0 bases from J, the gap between germline ends came to 12 bases. There are 16 residues in the CDR3. Germline-derived CDR1 and CDR2 are DFQATT and SNEGSKA (reference sequence). The CDR3 DNA sequence: TGCAGTGCTAGAGATCATAATAGCCCCTCCTACAATGAGCAGTTCTTC. Protein product: CSARDHNSPSYNEQFF.

The V gene is TRBV18, the J gene TRBJ1-2; D is unclear. V was shortened by 3 bases and J by 4 bases, with 18 bases between the two germline ends. Germline-derived CDR1 and CDR2 are KGHSH and LQKENI. CDR3 length: 16 residues. The DNA of the CDR3 is TGTGCCAGCTCACCGGACCTCCTCCGGGTTGGCTATGGCTACACCTTC. It codes for CASSPDLLRVGYGYTF.

Of note for this clonotype: Since no conserved phenylalanine or tryptophan closes the CDR3, a read error is the likely cause. The gene calls are TRBV10-3 and TRBJ1-5, with a weak D call TRBD1 (5 bases). CDR3 length equals 14 residues. CDR1 is ENHRY, CDR2 SYGVKD, per germline. V was pared by 2 bases and J by 5 bases, with 10 bases between. The CDR3 protein is CAISEGTVYQPQHL. Written as DNA, the CDR3 is TGTGCCATCAGTGAGGGGACTGTTTATCAGCCCCAGCATTTG.

This clonotype came up many times. V and J are TRBV6-1 and TRBJ2-3; TRBD2 matches at 12 bases. The V segment lost 8 bases and the J segment 4 bases; nucleotides outside the gene matches: 7. Per the germline V gene, CDR1 is MNHNS and CDR2 is SASEGT. There are 15 residues in the CDR3. The CDR3, as DNA: TGTGCCAGCTCACGCCTAGCGGGAGGGCCAGATACGCAGTATTTT. Its translation is CASSRLAGGPDTQYF.

This clonotype was observed a few times. The chain combines TRBV5-1 with TRBJ2-5; D may be TRBD2 (6 bases). Germline values: CDR1 SGHRS, CDR2 YFSETQ. V dropped 3 bases and J dropped 2 bases, with 14 bases sitting between them. The CDR3 consists of 15 residues. CDR3 in amino acids: CASSSGGGTQETQYF. CDR3 in DNA: TGCGCCAGCAGCTCGGGTGGGGGGACTCAAGAGACCCAGTACTTC.

V gene TRBV7-6 combines with J gene TRBJ2-7; 9 nucleotides agree with TRBD2. The CDR3 spans 15 residues. The V segment lost 2 bases and the J segment 4 bases; nucleotides outside the gene matches: 6. Germline V gives CDR1 SGHVS, CDR2 FNYEAQ. In DNA form, the CDR3 reads TGTGCCAGCAGCTTATCTAGCGGGAAGGCTTACGAGCAGTACTTC. Translating it yields CASSLSSGKAYEQYF.

This clonotype was picked up many times. The genes are TRBV6-1 and TRBJ2-1, with a weak D call TRBD2 (5 bases). With 6 bases removed from V and 7 bases from J, the gap between germline ends came to 19 bases. The CDR3 has 15 residues. The V gene's germline CDR1 is MNHNS and CDR2 SASEGT. CDR3 bases: TGTGCCAGCAGCCCAGGACTGCCCAAGGGTAATGAGCAGTTCTTC. Encoded protein: CASSPGLPKGNEQFF.

The chain employs TRBV6-2 or TRBV6-3 and TRBJ1-5; no reliable D call. Germline lookup yields CDR1 MNHEY and CDR2 SVGEGT. V lost 4 bases and J lost 4, with 5 bases in between. The CDR3 totals 12 residues. This CDR3 is CASSWRNQPQHF. The CDR3 region has the DNA TGTGCCAGCAGTTGGAGGAATCAGCCCCAGCATTTT.

The sample holds many counts of this clonotype. This chain joins TRBV7-3 and TRBJ2-3; 11 nucleotides align to TRBD2. The germline CDR1 and CDR2 sequences are SGHTA and FQGTGA. V shed 5 bases and J 4 bases; nucleotides not matched to a gene: 5. This CDR3 has 15 amino acids. In DNA form, the CDR3 reads TGTGCCAGCAGCCCAATAGCGGGAGGGCCAGATACGCAGTATTTT. Its protein product is CASSPIAGGPDTQYF.

In its sample, this clonotype was seen a few times. The V and J genes are TRBV20-1 and TRBJ1-1, with 8 bases that match TRBD1. The CDR3 loop spans 15 amino acids. V lost 2 bases to trimming and J lost 3 bases; unmatched junction nucleotides: 8. CDR1 and CDR2 (germline): DFQATT, SNEGSKA (reference sequence). CDR3 DNA: TGCAGTGCTAGAAACCCGACAGGGGCGGACACTGAAGCTTTCTTT. Its translation is CSARNPTGADTEAFF.

The chain is built from TRBV28 and TRBJ2-3; 8 nucleotides match TRBD1. Per the germline V gene, CDR1 is MDHEN and CDR2 is SYDVKM. The V segment lost 4 bases and the J segment 1 base; nucleotides outside the gene matches: 4. This CDR3 has 15 amino acids. CDR3 sequence (DNA): TGTGCCAGCAGTTCAACAGGGGGAGGCACAGATACGCAGTATTTT. Protein: CASSSTGGGTDTQYF.

There are many counts of this clonotype. The rearrangement links TRBV7-3 to TRBJ1-1; D is possibly TRBD1 (5 bases). The CDR3 has 13 amino acids. V lost 5 bases and J 3 bases, leaving 10 bases between the germline ends. Per germline, CDR1 SGHTA and CDR2 FQGTGA. The CDR3 sequence is CASSKQEDTEAFF. The CDR3 nucleotides read TGTGCCAGCAGCAAACAGGAAGACACTGAAGCTTTCTTT.

The chain combines TRBV14 with TRBJ1-2, with 7 bases identical to TRBD1. Per the germline V gene, CDR1 is SGHDN and CDR2 is FVKESK. CDR3 length: 15 residues. J lost 5 bases, V lost 2 bases, and 8 bases had no gene match. The CDR3 bases are TGTGCCAGCAGCCAACTACAGGGCAGGGGGTATGGCTACACCTTC. Translating gives CASSQLQGRGYGYTF.

V is TRBV28 and J is TRBJ2-1; 9 bases fit TRBD1. The CDR3 is 15 amino acids. V shed 4 bases, J shed 10 bases, and the junction held 11 bases outside the gene matches. From germline, CDR1 is MDHEN and CDR2 SYDVKM. CDR3 coding DNA: TGTGCCAGCAGTTACGTCCCGGGACAGGGCTGGGAGCAGTTCTTC. Protein: CASSYVPGQGWEQFF.

This clonotype was counted only a few times. CDR3 region: CSVDERNSPLHF. Here the CDR3 DNA reads TGCAGCGTTGACGAGCGTAATTCACCCCTCCACTTT. The gene calls are TRBV29-1 and TRBJ1-6; D unclear. The CDR3 loop spans 12 amino acids. Trimming removed 3 bases at V and 6 bases at J, with 6 bases between. Germline V lookup: CDR1 SQVTM, CDR2 ANQGSEA.

The V call is TRBV7-9, the J call TRBJ1-1, with a tentative D call TRBD1 (5 bases). This CDR3 has 14 residues. Germline V gene sequence: CDR1 SEHNR, CDR2 FQNEAQ (reference sequence). Trimming removed 4 bases at V and 5 bases at J, with 14 bases between. The CDR3: CASSSTQGGTEAFF. CDR3 bases: TGTGCCAGCAGCTCTACGCAGGGAGGGACTGAAGCTTTCTTT.